Each of the 18 T cell receptor beta chains below was sequenced from the same sample in a study of CD8+ T cells in alopecia areata. RNA was extracted and reverse transcribed into cDNA as the sequencing template. The table came from immunoSEQ multiplex PCR; TCRdb's copy has only in-frame clones and leaves some out. The top ten clones hold approximately 7% of a sample with about 150,000 clones, more than 45% of them seen once. Sequenced input: CD4+ T cells sorted from blood. Every receptor here comes from a human donor with alopecia areata.

The chain has TRBV29-1 and TRBJ1-5, with 10 bases fitting TRBD1. The CDR3 length is 14 residues. V was pared by 6 bases and J by 5 bases, with 7 bases of the junction left unmatched. From germline, CDR1 is SQVTM and CDR2 ANQGSEA. CDR3 sequence reads: CSVRGQGKDQPQHF. DNA of the CDR3: TGCAGCGTGAGGGGACAGGGGAAGGATCAGCCCCAGCATTTT.

The sample holds a few counts of this clone. This chain connects TRBV7-2 to TRBJ2-1; D ambiguous. The CDR3 extends over 11 amino acids. Germline V gene sequence: CDR1 SGHTA, CDR2 FQGNSA. Between the trimmed V and J ends, which lost 4 bases and 10 bases, there was a span of 8 bases. CDR3 amino acids: CASSSAGEQFF. As DNA, the CDR3 is TGTGCCAGCAGCTCGGCTGGCGAGCAGTTCTTC.

This clone showed up just a few times. The J gene is TRBJ1-1, the V gene TRBV5-1; D not resolved. The V end lost 4 bases, the J end lost 0 bases, and 10 bases lay between the germline ends. The CDR3 runs to 14 residues. Germline V CDR1 and CDR2: SGHRS, YFSETQ. The CDR3 coding sequence is TGCGCCAGCAGCACGGGTGCGGTGAACACTGAAGCTTTCTTT. Translated, it gives CASSTGAVNTEAFF. Looking up the rest from reference TRBV5-1 and TRBJ1-1 gives the full variable domain: KAGVTQTPRYLIKTRGQQVTLSCSPISGHRSVSWYQQTPGQGLQFLFEYFSETQRNKGNFPGRFSGRQFSNSRSEMNVSTLELGDSALYLCASSTGAVNTEAFFGQGTRLTVV.

The J gene is TRBJ1-4, the V gene TRBV27; no firm D call. The V gene lost 0 bases and the J gene lost 7 bases, with 9 bases spanning the gap. The CDR3 length is 14 residues. The germline V gene encodes CDR1 MNHEY and CDR2 SMNVEV (reference sequence). CDR3 in DNA: TGTGCCAGCAGTTTATCGGGAGAGGCTGAAAAACTGTTTTTT. It specifies CASSLSGEAEKLFF.

As to this clone: Other DNA sequences in this specimen translate into the identical CDR3. This chain uses TRBV14 with TRBJ2-1; D unclear. CDR3 size: 11 residues. Germline V gene lookup returns CDR1 SGHDN and CDR2 FVKESK. Trimming stripped 3 bases from V and 5 bases from J, with 2 bases between. The CDR3 loop reads CASSHNNEQFF. CDR3 coding DNA: TGTGCCAGCAGCCATAACAATGAGCAGTTCTTC.

The chain couples TRBV5-6 to TRBJ2-5, with a tentative D call TRBD1 (5 bases). Trimming took 0 bases from V and 1 from J, leaving 10 bases between them. The CDR3 loop spans 15 amino acids. The germline V gene has CDR1 SGHDT and CDR2 YYEEEE. CDR3 loop: CASSLGQTFQETQYF. The CDR3 DNA follows: TGTGCCAGCAGCTTGGGACAGACTTTCCAAGAGACCCAGTACTTC.

For the CDR3, the DNA is TGTGCCAGCAGCTTAGGGTCAGACCAAGAGACCCAGTACTTC. Its protein is CASSLGSDQETQYF. The V and J genes are TRBV7-2 and TRBJ2-5; D unresolved. The CDR3 runs to 14 residues. Deletions cut 1 base from V and 0 bases from J, with 6 bases between. Germline CDR1 and CDR2: SGHTA and FQGNSA.

For the CDR3, the DNA is TGCGCCAGCAGCCAAGTTCCAGCGGGGTCCTACGAGCAGTACTTC. Its protein product is CASSQVPAGSYEQYF. V usage is TRBV4-1 and J usage is TRBJ2-7; 7 nucleotides agree with TRBD2. Germline values: CDR1 MGHRA, CDR2 YSYEKL. The CDR3 loop spans 15 amino acids. The ends lost 1 base at V and 1 base at J; junction bases unmatched: 4.

The chain joins TRBV28 to TRBJ2-5, with D perhaps given as TRBD1 or TRBD2 (5 bases each). The CDR3 has 16 amino acids. Deletions cut 6 bases from V and 0 bases from J, with 17 bases between. The V gene's germline CDR1 is MDHEN and CDR2 SYDVKM. The chain's CDR3 is CASRPHGTGDQETQYF. CDR3 in DNA: TGTGCCAGCAGGCCACACGGGACCGGGGACCAAGAGACCCAGTACTTC. The entire variable domain, with the rest obtained from reference TRBV28 and TRBJ2-5, is as follows: DVKVTQSSRYLVKRTGEKVFLECVQDMDHENMFWYRQDPGLGLRLIYFSYDVKMKEKGDIPEGYSVSREKKERFSLILESASTNQTSMYLCASRPHGTGDQETQYFGPGTRLLVL.

This rearrangement joins TRBV7-9 to TRBJ1-2, with TRBD1 as a possible D gene (6 bases). V was cut by 5 bases and J by 3 bases, with 16 bases left in between. There are 15 residues in the CDR3. CDR1 is SEHNR, CDR2 FQNEAQ, per germline (reference sequence). CDR3 DNA: TGTGCCAGCAGCAACGCATCGGGGGGGCACTATGGCTACACCTTC. Translation: CASSNASGGHYGYTF.

The rearrangement joins TRBV5-1 to TRBJ2-7; the D gene is possibly TRBD1 (6 bases). V was cut by 1 base and J by 0 bases, with 11 bases left in between. CDR3 length: 15 amino acids. The germline V gene encodes CDR1 SGHRS and CDR2 YFSETQ. CDR3 loop: CASSLRDTSSYEQYF. DNA of the CDR3: TGCGCCAGCAGCTTGCGGGACACGAGCTCCTACGAGCAGTACTTC.

The chain couples TRBV6-6 to TRBJ2-5, with 9 bases matching TRBD1. J lost 5 bases, V lost 2 bases, and 3 bases had no gene match. The CDR3 length is 14 residues. Looked up from germline, CDR1 is MNHNY and CDR2 is SVGAGI (reference sequence). The CDR3 here is CASSYGTGRETQYF. The CDR3 DNA follows: TGTGCCAGCAGTTACGGGACAGGGCGGGAGACCCAGTACTTC.

In this sample, this clone turned up a few times. The chain links TRBV29-1 to TRBJ2-5; 9 bases are shared with TRBD1. This CDR3 region has 15 residues. Germline V gene sequence: CDR1 SQVTM, CDR2 ANQGSEA. Trimming cost V 2 bases and J 5 bases; bases outside gene matches: 9. DNA of the CDR3: TGCAGCGTTGAAACCGACAGGGGGAAGGGGGAGACCCAGTACTTC. Amino acids: CSVETDRGKGETQYF.

This rearrangement joins TRBV13 to TRBJ1-1; D gene unclear. The CDR3 spans 12 residues. The V end lost 5 bases, the J end lost 2 bases, and 6 bases lay between the germline ends. CDR1 and CDR2 from the germline V gene are PRHDT and FYEKMQ (reference sequence). CDR3 in DNA: TGTGCCAGCAGCCCGATTAACACTGAAGCTTTCTTT. It codes for CASSPINTEAFF. Based on the CDR3 plus reference TRBV13 and TRBJ1-1, the full variable domain is AAGVIQSPRHLIKEKRETATLKCYPIPRHDTVYWYQQGPGQDPQFLISFYEKMQSDKGSIPDRFSAQQFSDYHSELNMSSLELGDSALYFCASSPINTEAFFGQGTRLTVV.

This rearrangement joins TRBV20-1 to TRBJ2-1; D remains ambiguous. Germline lookup yields CDR1 DFQATT and CDR2 SNEGSKA (reference sequence). The CDR3 runs to 10 residues. CDR3 residues: CSATTQGQFF. The CDR3 DNA reads TGCAGCGCGACGACCCAAGGACAGTTCTTC.

There are a few counts of this clone. The chain recombines TRBV18 with TRBJ2-5, with no clear D. The V end lost 3 bases, the J end lost 5 bases, and 10 bases lay between the germline ends. Looked up from germline, CDR1 is KGHSH and CDR2 is LQKENI. The CDR3 runs 13 residues. In DNA form, the CDR3 reads TGTGCCAGCTCACCTCCGGCCGCTGAGACCCAGTACTTC. As protein: CASSPPAAETQYF. The full variable domain, in which reference TRBV18 and TRBJ2-5 provide the parts outside the CDR3, is NAGVMQNPRHLVRRRGQEARLRCSPMKGHSHVYWYRQLPEEGLKFMVYLQKENIIDESGMPKERFSAEFPKEGPSILRIQQVVRGDSAAYFCASSPPAAETQYFGPGTRLLVL.

This clone has a handful of counts. The gene calls are TRBV29-1 and TRBJ1-1; no firm D call. The germline gives CDR1 SQVTM, CDR2 ANQGSEA. The CDR3 is 13 amino acids. The V end was cut by 2 bases, the J end by 0 bases, with 7 bases between. This CDR3 is CSVERRLNTEAFF. In DNA, the CDR3 is TGCAGCGTTGAAAGACGGCTGAACACTGAAGCTTTCTTT. The whole variable domain, filled in from reference TRBV29-1 and TRBJ1-1, reads SAVISQKPSRDICQRGTSLTIQCQVDSQVTMMFWYRQQPGQSLTLIATANQGSEATYESGFVIDKFPISRPNLTFSTLTVSNMSPEDSSIYLCSVERRLNTEAFFGQGTRLTVV.

This clone showed up just a few times. The chain carries TRBV7-3 and TRBJ2-2, with a possible D match to TRBD1 (6 bases). This CDR3 is built from 14 residues. Germline V lookup: CDR1 SGHTA, CDR2 FQGTGA. V lost 2 bases and J 7 bases, leaving 11 bases between the germline ends. The CDR3 nucleotides are TGTGCCAGCAGCTTAGGGGGCAAAGACGGGGAGCTGTTTTTT. Encoded protein: CASSLGGKDGELFF.